The source of this TCR beta chain is a study of radiation and T cells in renal cell carcinoma. The wider study: Nephrectomy followed 15 Gy stereotactic body radiation by 4 weeks. Regarding the study as a whole: Without pretreatment biopsies, baseline tumor clonotype presence was undetermined. In blood, top tumor clones expanded by 2 weeks, shrinking by 4.

Assay used: immunoSEQ multiplex PCR; TCRdb lists only in-frame clones, some missing. This table holds 100,000 to 150,000 clones, roughly four fifths found once. Germline V gene data show CDR1 as SEHNR and CDR2 as FQNEAQ (reference sequence). Trimming stripped 5 bases from V and 4 bases from J, with 12 bases between. This CDR3 contains 13 residues. Sample time point: baseline pretreatment blood. Regarding treatment: 15 Gy SBRT to primary tumor, nephrectomy 4 weeks later. This renal cell carcinoma was of the clear cell type. On this clone itself: No antigen is known for it.

The rearrangement links TRBV7-9 to TRBJ2-7, with D tentatively TRBD2 (5 bases). The origin of this receptor is a woman aged 55-70 years with renal cell carcinoma. The sequencing used blood, collected from a patient whose treatment included radiotherapy and nephrectomy. CDR3 nucleotide sequence: TGTGCCAGCAGCCTGTCTTCGGGGTACGAGCAGTACTTC. Its translation: CASSLSSGYEQYF. The full variable domain, its missing parts supplied by reference TRBV7-9 and TRBJ2-7, is DTGVSQNPRHKITKRGQNVTFRCDPISEHNRLYWYRQTLGQGPEFLTYFQNEAQLEKSRLLSDRFSAERPKGSFSTLEIQRTEQGDSAMYLCASSLSSGYEQYFGPGTRLTVT.